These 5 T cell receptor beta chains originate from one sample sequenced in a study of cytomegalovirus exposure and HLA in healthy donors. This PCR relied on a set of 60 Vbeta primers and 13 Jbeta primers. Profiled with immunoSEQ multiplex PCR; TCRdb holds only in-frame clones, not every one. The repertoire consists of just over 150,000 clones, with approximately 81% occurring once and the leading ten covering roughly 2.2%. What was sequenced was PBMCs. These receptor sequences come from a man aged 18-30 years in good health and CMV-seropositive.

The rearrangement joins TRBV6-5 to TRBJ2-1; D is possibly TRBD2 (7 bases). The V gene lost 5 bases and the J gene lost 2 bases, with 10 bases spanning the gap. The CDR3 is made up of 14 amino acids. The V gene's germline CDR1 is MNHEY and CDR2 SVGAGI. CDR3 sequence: CASSAGGPYNEQFF. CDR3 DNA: TGTGCCAGCAGTGCCGGGGGGCCCTACAATGAGCAGTTCTTC.

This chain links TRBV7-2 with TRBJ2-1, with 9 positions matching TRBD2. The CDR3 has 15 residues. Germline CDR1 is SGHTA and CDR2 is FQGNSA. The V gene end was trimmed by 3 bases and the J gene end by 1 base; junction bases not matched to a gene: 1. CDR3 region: CASSFSGGSYNEQFF. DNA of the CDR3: TGTGCCAGCAGCTTTAGCGGGGGATCCTACAATGAGCAGTTCTTC.

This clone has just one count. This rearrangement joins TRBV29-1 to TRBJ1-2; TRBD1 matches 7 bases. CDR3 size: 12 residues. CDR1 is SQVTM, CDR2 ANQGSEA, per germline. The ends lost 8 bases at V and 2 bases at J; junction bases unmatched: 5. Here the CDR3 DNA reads TGCAGCTCGGGACAGATGAACTATGGCTACACCTTC. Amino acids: CSSGQMNYGYTF.

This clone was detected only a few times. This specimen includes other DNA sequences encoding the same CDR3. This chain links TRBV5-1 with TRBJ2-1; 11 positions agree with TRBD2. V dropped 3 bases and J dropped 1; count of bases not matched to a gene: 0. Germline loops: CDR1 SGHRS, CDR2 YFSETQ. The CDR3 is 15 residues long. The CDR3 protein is CASSSSGGSYNEQFF. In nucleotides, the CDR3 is TGCGCCAGCAGCTCTAGCGGGGGGTCCTACAATGAGCAGTTCTTC.

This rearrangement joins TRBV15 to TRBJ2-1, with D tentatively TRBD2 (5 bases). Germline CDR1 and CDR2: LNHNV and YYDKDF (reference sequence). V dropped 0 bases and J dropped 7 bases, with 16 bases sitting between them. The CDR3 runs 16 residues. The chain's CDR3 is CATSREVLAVRNEQFF. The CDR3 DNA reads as TGTGCCACCAGCAGAGAAGTCCTAGCAGTTCGAAATGAGCAGTTCTTC.